Described below is a single T cell receptor (beta chain) sequence and its context. The antigen is not known. The data stem from a study of OX40 agonist ivuxolimab in advanced cancers. With autoimmune disease history or systemic immunosuppression, patients were excluded. Baseline was the first blood sampling point, followed by cycle 4 day 1 and cycle 7 day 1. Trimming pared 0 bases from V and 16 bases from J, leaving 19 bases between. The CDR3 spans 14 residues. Germline V gene sequence: CDR1 MGHRA, CDR2 YSYEKL. Whole-study findings and limits: In a subset of nonresponders, normalized T-cell clonal expansion was also low. Expanded clones were, on average, more numerous among CD8+ T cells than CD4+.

Repertoires were generated with immunoSEQ multiplex PCR, while TCRdb's copy carries only in-frame clones and drops some. The table shows 80,000 or so clones, with about nine tenths occurring only once. The sequenced sample was CD4+ or CD8+ T cells sorted from blood, obtained in a trial of the OX40 agonist ivuxolimab. The chain carries TRBV4-1 and TRBJ2-1; no definite D call. This clonotype was sampled from an adult with an advanced solid tumor such as melanoma, head and neck, liver or kidney cancer. The CDR3 DNA reads as TGCGCCAGCAGCCAAGATAGTAACAGCCACTTATCTTTCTTC. Protein product: CASSQDSNSHLSFF.